What follows are 32 T cell receptor beta chains derived from one specimen sequenced in a study of CD8 T cell repertoires and HIV-1 epitope variants. Some clones are missing from TCRdb's copy, which holds only in-frame ones; the method was immunoSEQ multiplex PCR. This sample has 5,100 or so clones; roughly 60% occur once, and the top ten carry roughly two fifths. The antigens these receptors bind are not known. The source material was cultured CD8+ T cells derived from PBMCs. The origin of the receptors is a male donor with HIV.

The chain joins TRBV4-1 to TRBJ2-1; maybe TRBD2 (5 bases). Germline CDR1 is MGHRA and CDR2 is YSYEKL. V gave up 4 bases and J gave up 5 bases, with 12 bases separating them. CDR3 size: 14 residues. In nucleotides, the CDR3 is TGCGCCAGCAGCCGGGCGACTACCGACAATGAGCAGTTCTTC. Translation gives CASSRATTDNEQFF.

The rearrangement joins TRBV19 to TRBJ1-1; D is unresolved. The CDR3 runs 12 residues. Trimming pared 8 bases from V and 4 bases from J, leaving 11 bases between. Germline CDR1 reads LNHDA; CDR2 reads SQIVND (reference sequence). CDR3 sequence reads: CASSRWSTEAFF. In DNA, the CDR3 is TGTGCCAGTTCTCGATGGAGCACTGAAGCTTTCTTT.

The rearrangement uses TRBV28 and TRBJ2-1; no clear D. CDR3 length: 14 residues. Trimming pared 3 bases from V and 0 bases from J, leaving 6 bases between. Germline V gene sequence: CDR1 MDHEN, CDR2 SYDVKM. This CDR3 reads CASSFRSSYNEQFF. DNA for the CDR3: TGTGCCAGCAGTTTTCGGAGCTCCTACAATGAGCAGTTCTTC.

V usage is TRBV18 and J usage is TRBJ1-2; TRBD1 agrees at 7 bases. CDR1 is KGHSH, CDR2 LQKENI, per germline. The CDR3 runs to 14 residues. The junction had 4 bases not matched to a gene; V was cut back by 2 bases and J by 4 bases. The CDR3 bases are TGTGCCAGCTCACCAGAAGGGGGCCTCTATGGCTACACCTTC. This translates into CASSPEGGLYGYTF. The full variable domain, in which reference TRBV18 and TRBJ1-2 provide the parts outside the CDR3, is NAGVMQNPRHLVRRRGQEARLRCSPMKGHSHVYWYRQLPEEGLKFMVYLQKENIIDESGMPKERFSAEFPKEGPSILRIQQVVRGDSAAYFCASSPEGGLYGYTFGSGTRLTVV.

This clone was counted a single time. The rearrangement uses TRBV7-3 and TRBJ2-3; perhaps TRBD2 as D (5 bases). V was pared by 4 bases and J by 3 bases, with 11 bases between. CDR3 size: 14 residues. From germline, CDR1 is SGHTA and CDR2 FQGTGA. Here the CDR3 DNA reads TGTGCCAGCAGCTCCCGGGAAGGGACAGATACGCAGTATTTT. This sequence encodes CASSSREGTDTQYF.

The chain couples TRBV4-3 to TRBJ2-6, with 8 bases that match TRBD1. V shed 2 bases and J 1 base; nucleotides not matched to a gene: 4. From germline, CDR1 is LGHNA and CDR2 YSLEER. This CDR3 has 17 residues. DNA for the CDR3: TGCGCCAGCAGCCAAAGACAGGGGAGGTCTGGGGCCAACGTCCTGACTTTC. Translating it yields CASSQRQGRSGANVLTF.

This sequence joins TRBV5-8 and TRBJ1-2; unclear D gene. The CDR3 loop spans 12 amino acids. Germline V CDR1 and CDR2: SGHTS, YDEGEE. V lost 1 base and J 8 bases, leaving 9 bases between the germline ends. The CDR3 sequence is CASSLRAGGYTF. The CDR3 coding sequence is TGTGCCAGCAGCTTGCGGGCGGGGGGCTACACCTTC.

By share of the sample, this clone is large. The chain combines TRBV10-3 with TRBJ2-6, with D perhaps TRBD1 or TRBD2 (5 bases each). Germline values: CDR1 ENHRY, CDR2 SYGVKD. V was clipped by 0 bases and J by 1 base, with 10 bases between them. The CDR3 covers 17 residues. CDR3 in amino acids: CAISESLGVSGANVLTF. Written as DNA, the CDR3 is TGTGCCATCAGTGAGTCTCTGGGGGTATCTGGGGCCAACGTCCTGACTTTC.

V usage is TRBV9 and J usage is TRBJ2-3, with 9 bases that match TRBD1. The germline V gene encodes CDR1 SGDLS and CDR2 YYNGEE. This CDR3 comprises 17 residues. V dropped 0 bases and J dropped 5; count of bases not matched to a gene: 10. CDR3 DNA sequence: TGTGCCAGCAGCGTAGTAGACCCGGGACAGGGAGTAGATACGCAGTATTTT. This encodes CASSVVDPGQGVDTQYF.

Only one count was recorded for this clone. This rearrangement joins TRBV6-5 to TRBJ1-1, with 10 bases fitting TRBD1. V shed 2 bases and J 9 bases; nucleotides not matched to a gene: 9. This CDR3 contains 15 residues. Germline V gives CDR1 MNHEY, CDR2 SVGAGI. CDR3 sequence reads: CASSYPGQGIYQAFF. The DNA for the CDR3 is TGTGCCAGCAGTTACCCGGGACAGGGGATTTACCAAGCTTTCTTT.

This clone appeared a few times. The chain employs TRBV6-5 and TRBJ2-7, with D perhaps TRBD1 (6 bases). The germline V and J ends were trimmed by 5 bases and 3 bases, with 14 bases remaining between them. Germline CDR1 reads MNHEY; CDR2 reads SVGAGI. The CDR3 runs to 14 residues. The CDR3 nucleotides are TGTGCCAGCAGTGCTCGGGACAACGGCTACGAGCAGTACTTC. Amino acids: CASSARDNGYEQYF.

As DNA, the CDR3 is TGTGCCAGCAGACCAGGACAGGGAACATTTAATGAGCAGTTCTTC. It specifies CASRPGQGTFNEQFF. The chain has TRBV5-4 and TRBJ2-1; the match to TRBD1 covers 8 bases. This CDR3 is built from 15 residues. Per the germline V gene, CDR1 is SGHNT and CDR2 is YYREEE (reference sequence). With V trimmed by 5 bases and J by 7 bases, 11 bases remained unmatched.

The J gene is TRBJ2-3, the V gene TRBV4-3, with 8 bases matching TRBD1. Germline V CDR1 and CDR2: LGHNA, YSLEER. The trim removed 0 bases at V and 4 bases at J, leaving 12 bases unmatched. This CDR3 comprises 18 residues. CDR3 loop: CASSQEIPGTGNPDTQYF. DNA for the CDR3: TGCGCCAGCAGCCAAGAGATACCCGGGACAGGAAACCCAGATACGCAGTATTTT.

For this clone: Other nucleotide sequences in the sample specify the same CDR3. The V gene is TRBV11-2, the J gene TRBJ1-5, with D perhaps matching TRBD1 (5 bases). The CDR3 has 13 amino acids. The V and J ends lost 0 bases and 6 bases respectively, with 6 bases between them. CDR1 SGHAT and CDR2 FQNNGV come from the germline V gene. CDR3 region: CASSLERGQPQHF. In DNA, the CDR3 is TGTGCCAGCAGCTTAGAAAGGGGTCAGCCCCAGCATTTT.

V usage is TRBV9 and J usage is TRBJ2-3; 12 nucleotides match TRBD2. From germline, CDR1 is SGDLS and CDR2 YYNGEE. CDR3 length: 15 residues. J was trimmed by 4 bases and V by 2 bases; bases with no gene match: 2. CDR3 in amino acids: CASSVTSGRPDTQYF. CDR3 DNA sequence: TGTGCCAGCAGCGTTACTAGCGGGAGGCCAGATACGCAGTATTTT.

The chain carries TRBV5-6 and TRBJ1-1; D remains unclear. Germline V gene lookup returns CDR1 SGHDT and CDR2 YYEEEE. V was cut by 2 bases and J by 4 bases, with 9 bases left in between. This CDR3 is 13 amino acids long. CDR3 DNA sequence: TGTGCCAGCAGCTTCCCGGACGGCACTGAAGCTTTCTTT. As protein: CASSFPDGTEAFF.

This clone has more than one count but fewer than ten. V and J are TRBV4-2 and TRBJ2-7, with 9 bases identical to TRBD1. CDR1 and CDR2 from the germline V gene are LGHNA and YNFKEQ. After removal of 1 base from V and 2 bases from J, the junction contained 9 bases not matched to a gene. CDR3 size: 17 residues. DNA for the CDR3: TGTGCCAGCAGCCAAGTAGGACAGGGGCTAAAAGCCTACGAGCAGTACTTC. It specifies CASSQVGQGLKAYEQYF.

The chain uses TRBV30 and TRBJ2-7; D possibly uses TRBD1 or TRBD2 (6 bases each). Germline assignment: CDR1 GTSNPN and CDR2 SVGIG (reference sequence). Trimming cost V 3 bases and J 2 bases, with 17 bases left between them. This CDR3 region has 15 residues. In DNA form, the CDR3 reads TGTGCCTGGAGCGGGGGCATCGGGAGACCCTACGAGCAGTACTTC. Its translation: CAWSGGIGRPYEQYF.

The chain combines TRBV28 with TRBJ2-1; weak D call: TRBD2 (7 bases). This CDR3 has 15 residues. The V gene lost 3 bases and the J gene lost 4 bases, with 13 bases spanning the gap. From germline, CDR1 is MDHEN and CDR2 SYDVKM. The CDR3 nucleotides are TGTGCCAGCAGTTTCGAGGGGGGGCTTTACAATGAGCAGTTCTTC. Translation: CASSFEGGLYNEQFF.

J is TRBJ2-2 and V is TRBV6-5, with a possible D match to TRBD2 (5 bases). The CDR3 length is 16 residues. Trimming stripped 0 bases from V and 1 base from J, with 9 bases between. In germline, CDR1 is MNHEY, CDR2 SVGAGI. In DNA, the CDR3 is TGTGCCAGCAGTTACTCCACGACTATGAACACCGGGGAGCTGTTTTTT. Residues: CASSYSTTMNTGELFF.

V usage is TRBV6-5 and J usage is TRBJ2-6, with TRBD1 as a possible D gene (5 bases). The CDR3 runs to 14 residues. The V end was cut by 8 bases, the J end by 4 bases, with 12 bases between. Germline values: CDR1 MNHEY, CDR2 SVGAGI. The DNA of the CDR3 is TGTGCCAGCGGACAAACATTAGGGGCCAACGTCCTGACTTTC. This sequence encodes CASGQTLGANVLTF.

The rearrangement joins TRBV19 to TRBJ2-7; 8 bases map to TRBD1. Germline CDR1 and CDR2: LNHDA and SQIVND (reference sequence). The CDR3 extends over 15 amino acids. V lost 5 bases to trimming and J lost 3 bases; unmatched junction nucleotides: 9. CDR3 DNA sequence: TGTGCCAGTAGTGCCGGGACAGGAGAATACTACGAGCAGTACTTC. This sequence encodes CASSAGTGEYYEQYF.

V and J are TRBV27 and TRBJ2-1; D remains ambiguous. The germline CDR1 and CDR2 sequences are MNHEY and SMNVEV (reference sequence). This CDR3 comprises 13 residues. Trimming left V 6 bases short and J 6 bases short, with 12 bases between. DNA of the CDR3: TGTGCCAGCAGCCCTTGGATAGGCAATGAGCAGTTCTTC. Translation: CASSPWIGNEQFF.

This clone was detected a few times. The V gene is TRBV4-3, the J gene TRBJ2-7; D gene uncertain. The CDR3 runs 13 residues. Germline loops: CDR1 LGHNA, CDR2 YSLEER. The V gene lost 2 bases and the J gene lost 4 bases, with 9 bases spanning the gap. The CDR3 region has the DNA TGCGCCAGCAGCCAATTTGCAGAGTACGAGCAGTACTTC. Protein: CASSQFAEYEQYF.

V usage is TRBV27 and J usage is TRBJ2-3, with D unresolved. V was clipped by 0 bases and J by 4 bases, with 8 bases between them. The CDR3 consists of 14 residues. Germline CDR1 and CDR2: MNHEY and SMNVEV (reference sequence). The CDR3 DNA reads TGTGCCAGCAGTTTATCGACGAGCTCAGATACGCAGTATTTT. As protein: CASSLSTSSDTQYF.

V usage is TRBV11-2 and J usage is TRBJ2-7; 12 nucleotides match TRBD2. This CDR3 contains 18 residues. V lost 1 base and J lost 0; bases outside the gene matches: 7. Looked up from germline, CDR1 is SGHAT and CDR2 is FQNNGV. This CDR3 is CASSLAGTSGSSSYEQYF. CDR3 coding DNA: TGTGCCAGCAGCTTAGCAGGGACTAGCGGGTCTAGCTCCTACGAGCAGTACTTC.

By frequency in the sample, this clone is medium-sized. The chain carries TRBV28 and TRBJ1-1; D not resolved. The CDR3 runs to 14 residues. Germline V gene lookup returns CDR1 MDHEN and CDR2 SYDVKM. The V gene lost 3 bases and the J gene lost 4 bases, with 12 bases spanning the gap. CDR3 DNA: TGTGCCAGCAGTTTTCGGGGATGGGGCACTGAAGCTTTCTTT. Amino acids: CASSFRGWGTEAFF.

The V gene is TRBV7-8, the J gene TRBJ2-7, with 8 bases aligning to TRBD1. This CDR3 has 15 residues. Germline values: CDR1 SGHVS, CDR2 FQNEAQ. J gave up 7 bases and V 4 bases, and 12 bases lay outside the gene matches. CDR3 DNA sequence: TGTGCCAGCAGCTCCGAAGGACAGGGTGTAGAAGAGCAGTACTTC. Encoded protein: CASSSEGQGVEEQYF.

This chain joins TRBV28 and TRBJ2-6; TRBD1 agrees at 7 bases. V was clipped by 1 base and J by 3 bases; unmatched bases: 15. Germline V gene lookup returns CDR1 MDHEN and CDR2 SYDVKM. The CDR3 spans 20 residues. This CDR3 is CASSLSPATGRRGGANVLTF. The CDR3 DNA reads TGTGCCAGCAGTTTATCCCCGGCGACAGGGAGAAGGGGTGGGGCCAACGTCCTGACTTTC.

This sequence joins TRBV9 and TRBJ1-3, with D tentatively TRBD1 (6 bases). Germline CDR1 and CDR2: SGDLS and YYNGEE. Between the trimmed V and J ends, which lost 5 bases and 0 bases, there was a span of 12 bases. The CDR3 covers 15 residues. The CDR3 DNA reads as TGTGCCAGCAGTGCTACAGGGAGCTCTGGAAACACCATATATTTT. Translation: CASSATGSSGNTIYF.

The rearrangement uses TRBV5-1 and TRBJ1-5; TRBD1 is a possible D gene (6 bases). The length of the CDR3 is 13 residues. Trimming took 4 bases from V and 5 from J, leaving 10 bases between them. Germline CDR1 is SGHRS and CDR2 is YFSETQ. The CDR3 sequence is CASSPGADQPQHF. Here the CDR3 DNA reads TGCGCCAGCAGCCCGGGGGCCGATCAGCCCCAGCATTTT.

The chain couples TRBV28 to TRBJ2-1, with 11 bases that match TRBD1. Germline V gene data show CDR1 as MDHEN and CDR2 as SYDVKM. This CDR3 comprises 15 residues. The V segment lost 5 bases and the J segment 6 bases; nucleotides outside the gene matches: 6. The CDR3 loop is CASSPPGTGGNEQFF. The CDR3 DNA reads TGTGCCAGCAGTCCCCCCGGGACAGGGGGCAATGAGCAGTTCTTC.